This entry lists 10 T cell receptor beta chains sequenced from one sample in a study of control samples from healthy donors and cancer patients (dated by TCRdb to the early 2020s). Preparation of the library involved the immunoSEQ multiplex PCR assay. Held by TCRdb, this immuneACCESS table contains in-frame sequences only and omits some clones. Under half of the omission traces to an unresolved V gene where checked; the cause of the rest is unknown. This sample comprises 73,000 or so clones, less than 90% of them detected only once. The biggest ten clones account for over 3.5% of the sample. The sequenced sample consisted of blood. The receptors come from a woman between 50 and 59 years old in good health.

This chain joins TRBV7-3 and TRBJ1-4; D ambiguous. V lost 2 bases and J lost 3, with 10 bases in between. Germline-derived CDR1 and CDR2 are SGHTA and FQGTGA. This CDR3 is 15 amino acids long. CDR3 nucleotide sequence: TGTGCCAGCAGCTTAGGCCCAGAGGCTAATGAAAAACTGTTTTTT. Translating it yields CASSLGPEANEKLFF. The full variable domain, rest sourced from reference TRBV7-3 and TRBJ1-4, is GAGVSQTPSNKVTEKGKYVELRCDPISGHTALYWYRQSLGQGPEFLIYFQGTGAADDSGLPNDRFFAVRPEGSVSTLKIQRTERGDSAVYLCASSLGPEANEKLFFGSGTQLSVL.

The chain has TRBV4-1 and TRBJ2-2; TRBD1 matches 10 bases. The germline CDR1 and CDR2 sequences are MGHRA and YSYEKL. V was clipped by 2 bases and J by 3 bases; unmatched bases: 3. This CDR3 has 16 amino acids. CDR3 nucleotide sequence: TGCGCCAGCAGCCAACCCGGGACAGGGGACACCGGGGAGCTGTTTTTT. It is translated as CASSQPGTGDTGELFF.

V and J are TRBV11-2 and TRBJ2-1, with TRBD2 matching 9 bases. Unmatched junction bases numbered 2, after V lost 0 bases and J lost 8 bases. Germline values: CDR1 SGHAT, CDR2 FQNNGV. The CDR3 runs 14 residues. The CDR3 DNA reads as TGTGCCAGCAGCTTAGATGGGACTAGCCATGAGCAGTTCTTC. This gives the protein CASSLDGTSHEQFF.

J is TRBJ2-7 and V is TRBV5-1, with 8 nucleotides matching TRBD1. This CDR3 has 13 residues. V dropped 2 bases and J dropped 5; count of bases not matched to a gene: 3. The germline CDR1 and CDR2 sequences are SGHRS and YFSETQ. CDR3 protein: CASSFQGAHEQYF. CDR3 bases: TGCGCCAGCAGCTTTCAGGGGGCCCACGAGCAGTACTTC.

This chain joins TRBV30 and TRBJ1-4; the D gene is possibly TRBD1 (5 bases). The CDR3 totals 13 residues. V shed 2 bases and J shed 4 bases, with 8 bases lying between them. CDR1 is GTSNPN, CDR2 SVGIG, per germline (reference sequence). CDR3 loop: CAWSRQSNEKLFF. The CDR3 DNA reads TGTGCCTGGAGTAGACAGAGTAATGAAAAACTGTTTTTT.

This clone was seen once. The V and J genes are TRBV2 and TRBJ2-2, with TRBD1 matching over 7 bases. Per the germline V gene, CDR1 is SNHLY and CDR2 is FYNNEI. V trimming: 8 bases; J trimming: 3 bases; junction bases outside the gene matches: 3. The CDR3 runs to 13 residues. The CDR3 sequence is CASYRGDTGELFF. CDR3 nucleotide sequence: TGTGCCAGCTACAGGGGAGACACCGGGGAGCTGTTTTTT.

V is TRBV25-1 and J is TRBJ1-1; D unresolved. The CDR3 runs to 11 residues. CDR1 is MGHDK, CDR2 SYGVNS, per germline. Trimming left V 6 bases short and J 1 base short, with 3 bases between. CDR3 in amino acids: CASRQNTEAFF. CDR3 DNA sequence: TGTGCCAGCAGACAGAACACTGAAGCTTTCTTT.

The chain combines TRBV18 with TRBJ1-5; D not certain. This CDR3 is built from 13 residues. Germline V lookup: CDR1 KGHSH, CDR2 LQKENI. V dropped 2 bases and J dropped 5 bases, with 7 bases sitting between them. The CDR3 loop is CASSPGEDQPQHF. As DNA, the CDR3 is TGTGCCAGCTCACCAGGGGAGGATCAGCCCCAGCATTTT.

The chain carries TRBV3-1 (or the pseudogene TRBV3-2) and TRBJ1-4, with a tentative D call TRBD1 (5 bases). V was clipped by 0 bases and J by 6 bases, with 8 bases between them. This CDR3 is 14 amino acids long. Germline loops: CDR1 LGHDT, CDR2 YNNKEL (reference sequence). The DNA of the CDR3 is TGTGCCAGCAGCCAAGACAGGGCGTATGAAAAACTGTTTTTT. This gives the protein CASSQDRAYEKLFF.

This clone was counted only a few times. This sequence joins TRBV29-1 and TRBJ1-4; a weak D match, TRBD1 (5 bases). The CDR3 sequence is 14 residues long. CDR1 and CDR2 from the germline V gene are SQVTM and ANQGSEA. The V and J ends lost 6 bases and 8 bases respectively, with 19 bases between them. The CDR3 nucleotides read TGCAGCGTCGTGGTGGGGGTAATAGGGGAAAAACTGTTTTTT. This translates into CSVVVGVIGEKLFF.